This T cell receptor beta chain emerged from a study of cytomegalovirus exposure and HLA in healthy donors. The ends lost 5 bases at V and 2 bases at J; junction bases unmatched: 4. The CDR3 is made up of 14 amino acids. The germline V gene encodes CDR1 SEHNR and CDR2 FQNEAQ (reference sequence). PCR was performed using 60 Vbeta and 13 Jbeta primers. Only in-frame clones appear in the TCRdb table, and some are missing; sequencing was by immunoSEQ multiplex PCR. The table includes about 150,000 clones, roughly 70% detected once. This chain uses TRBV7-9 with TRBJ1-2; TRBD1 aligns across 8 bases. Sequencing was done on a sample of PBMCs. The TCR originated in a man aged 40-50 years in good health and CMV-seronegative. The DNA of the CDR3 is TGTGCCAGCAGCGTCGGACAGGGAAACTATGGCTACACCTTC. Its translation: CASSVGQGNYGYTF.